The clone carrying this TCR beta chain was seen ten or more times. What it binds is unknown. The CDR3 length is 17 residues. CDR1 and CDR2 (germline): MGHRA, YSYEKL. V lost 2 bases and J lost 9, with 23 bases in between. Axillary draining lymph nodes of breast cancer patients supplied the node samples. TCRdb analysed the multiplex PCR reads with MiXCR anew, one entry per CDR3 protein. In the table there are approximately 210,000 distinct CDR3 sequences, about 32% of which are singletons. The entry originates in a study of breast tumors, draining lymph nodes, adjacent tissues. General study findings and limits: Tumor T cell lymph node origin was a supported hypothesis, not proven. Tumor repertoires ranked between lymph nodes and nontumor tissue in diversity, with V and J gene preferences. Luminal-like breast cancer showed significantly higher tumor–nontumor repertoire similarity than basal-like. Findings are consistent with lymph node origin and intratumoral expansion of most tumor T cells.

The chain recombines TRBV4-1 with TRBJ2-1; D is tentatively TRBD1 or TRBD2 (5 bases each). The sequenced sample was axillary lymph node tissue. The origin of this receptor is a female donor with breast cancer. Some clones in this sample may be carry-over from other donors' samples. CDR3 loop: CASSQFSGTPLGSEQFF. In DNA, the CDR3 is TGCGCCAGCAGCCAATTTTCCGGGACCCCCCTTGGCAGTGAGCAGTTCTTC.